This is a list of T cell receptor beta chains from one sample in a study of neoadjuvant anti-PD-1 for oral cavity cancer. Sequencing used immunoSEQ multiplex PCR; TCRdb keeps in-frame clones, though not all of them. The data contain more than 11,000 clones, 65% to 75% of them singletons. The specimen was PBMCs, collected after nivolumab (anti-PD-1) treatment. These receptors were collected from a person between 35 and 79 years old with oral cavity squamous cell carcinoma. CDR3s leave out the opening cysteine and the closing phenylalanine or tryptophan. The order of the fields is D gene, J gene, V gene, CDR3 protein. D genes are given only for firm matches.

D gene: TRBD2; J gene: TRBJ2-5; V gene: TRBV6-1; CDR3 protein: ASFDGGSLQETQY
D gene: -; J gene: TRBJ2-1; V gene: TRBV5-1; CDR3 protein: ASSLGGGYNEQF
D gene: -; J gene: TRBJ1-1; V gene: TRBV6-1; CDR3 protein: ASSAPATEAF
D gene: TRBD1; J gene: TRBJ1-2; V gene: TRBV5-4; CDR3 protein: ASSSTDRGPFGYT
D gene: -; J gene: TRBJ2-2; V gene: TRBV29-1; CDR3 protein: SVEGLASELF
D gene: -; J gene: TRBJ2-2; V gene: TRBV6-5; CDR3 protein: ASRMAGELF
D gene: TRBD1; J gene: TRBJ2-1; V gene: TRBV25-1; CDR3 protein: ASSEWDSPPHNEQF
D gene: TRBD2; J gene: TRBJ2-3; V gene: TRBV4-1; CDR3 protein: ASSQDRTSGVDTQY
D gene: TRBD2; J gene: TRBJ2-7; V gene: TRBV5-6; CDR3 protein: ASSLGTSGRREQY
D gene: -; J gene: TRBJ1-2; V gene: TRBV5-8; CDR3 protein: ASSLGKTNGYT
D gene: -; J gene: TRBJ2-2; V gene: TRBV19; CDR3 protein: ASSTGSSTGELF
D gene: -; J gene: TRBJ1-1; V gene: TRBV20-1; CDR3 protein: SALDVEAF